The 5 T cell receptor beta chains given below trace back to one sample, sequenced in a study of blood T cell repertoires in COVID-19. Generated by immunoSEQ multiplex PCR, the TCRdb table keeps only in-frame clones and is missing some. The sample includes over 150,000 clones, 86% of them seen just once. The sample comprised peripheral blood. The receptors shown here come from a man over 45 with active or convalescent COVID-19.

Here the CDR3 DNA reads TGTGCCAGCAGCATCCGAGGGAGGGATACGCAGTATTTT. As protein: CASSIRGRDTQYF. V gene TRBV7-2 combines with J gene TRBJ2-3; tentative D call: TRBD2 (6 bases). CDR1 and CDR2 from the germline V gene are SGHTA and FQGNSA. This CDR3 comprises 13 residues. The V end was cut by 5 bases, the J end by 6 bases, with 12 bases between.

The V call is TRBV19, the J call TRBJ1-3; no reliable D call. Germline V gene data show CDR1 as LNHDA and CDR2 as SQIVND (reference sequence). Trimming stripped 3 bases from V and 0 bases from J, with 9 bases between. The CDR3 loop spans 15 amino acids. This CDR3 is CASSMLASSGNTIYF. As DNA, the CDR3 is TGTGCCAGTAGTATGTTGGCCAGCTCTGGAAACACCATATATTTT.

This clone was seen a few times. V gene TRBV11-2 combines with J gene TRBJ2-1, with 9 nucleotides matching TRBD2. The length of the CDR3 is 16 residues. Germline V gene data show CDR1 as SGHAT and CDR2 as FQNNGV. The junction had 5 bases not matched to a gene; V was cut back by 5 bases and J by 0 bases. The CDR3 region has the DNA TGTGCCAGCAGCCCCCGACTAGCGGTCTCCTACAATGAGCAGTTCTTC. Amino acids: CASSPRLAVSYNEQFF.

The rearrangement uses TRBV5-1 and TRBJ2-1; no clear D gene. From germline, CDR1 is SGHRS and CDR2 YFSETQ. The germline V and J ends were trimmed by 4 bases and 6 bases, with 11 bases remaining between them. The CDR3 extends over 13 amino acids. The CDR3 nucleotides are TGCGCCAGCAGCACAACCAGTCCCAATGAGCAGTTCTTC. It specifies CASSTTSPNEQFF. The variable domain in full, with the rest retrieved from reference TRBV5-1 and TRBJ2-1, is KAGVTQTPRYLIKTRGQQVTLSCSPISGHRSVSWYQQTPGQGLQFLFEYFSETQRNKGNFPGRFSGRQFSNSRSEMNVSTLELGDSALYLCASSTTSPNEQFFGPGTRLTVL.

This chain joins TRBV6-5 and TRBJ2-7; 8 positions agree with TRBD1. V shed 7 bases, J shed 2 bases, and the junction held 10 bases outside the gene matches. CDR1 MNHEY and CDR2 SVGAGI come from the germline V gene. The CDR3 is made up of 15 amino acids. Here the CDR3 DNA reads TGTGCCAGCACCCAGTCCGACAGGGGAGCCTACGAGCAGTACTTC. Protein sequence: CASTQSDRGAYEQYF.